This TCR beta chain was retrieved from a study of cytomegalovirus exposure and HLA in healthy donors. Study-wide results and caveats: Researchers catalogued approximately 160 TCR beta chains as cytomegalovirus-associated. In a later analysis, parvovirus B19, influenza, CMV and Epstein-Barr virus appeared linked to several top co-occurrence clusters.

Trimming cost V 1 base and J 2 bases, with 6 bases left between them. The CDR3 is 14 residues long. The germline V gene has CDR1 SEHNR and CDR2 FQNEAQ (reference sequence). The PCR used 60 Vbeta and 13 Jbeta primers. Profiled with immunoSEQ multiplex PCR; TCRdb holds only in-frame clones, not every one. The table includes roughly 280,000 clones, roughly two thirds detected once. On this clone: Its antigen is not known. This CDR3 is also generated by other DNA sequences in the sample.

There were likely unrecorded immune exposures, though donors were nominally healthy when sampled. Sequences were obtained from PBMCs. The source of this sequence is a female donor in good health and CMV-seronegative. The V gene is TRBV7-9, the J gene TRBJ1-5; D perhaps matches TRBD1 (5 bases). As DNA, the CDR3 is TGTGCCAGCAGCTTAGGGGGGGGCAATCAGCCCCAGCATTTT. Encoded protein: CASSLGGGNQPQHF.